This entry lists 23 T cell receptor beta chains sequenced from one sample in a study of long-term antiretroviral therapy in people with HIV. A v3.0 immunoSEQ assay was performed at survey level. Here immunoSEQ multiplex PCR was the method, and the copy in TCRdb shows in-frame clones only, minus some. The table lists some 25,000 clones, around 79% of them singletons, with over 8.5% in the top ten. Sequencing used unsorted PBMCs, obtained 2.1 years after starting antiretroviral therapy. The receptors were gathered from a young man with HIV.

The CDR3 nucleotides are TGTGCCAGCAGTTTAGGGACGGATTACACAGATACGCAGTATTTT. Translation gives CASSLGTDYTDTQYF. This chain connects TRBV28 to TRBJ2-3, with D tentatively TRBD1 or TRBD2 (5 bases each). With 2 bases removed from V and 2 bases from J, the gap between germline ends came to 11 bases. CDR1 is MDHEN and CDR2 is SYDVKM in the germline V gene. The CDR3 contains 15 residues.

In DNA form, the CDR3 reads TGCGCCAGCAGCGGATCAGGGGACCCTAGGACTGAAGCTTTCTTT. It translates to CASSGSGDPRTEAFF. The gene calls are TRBV5-1 and TRBJ1-1, with a weak D call TRBD1 (6 bases). The CDR3 spans 15 residues. Trimming cost V 4 bases and J 5 bases, with 18 bases left between them. Germline CDR1 reads SGHRS; CDR2 reads YFSETQ.

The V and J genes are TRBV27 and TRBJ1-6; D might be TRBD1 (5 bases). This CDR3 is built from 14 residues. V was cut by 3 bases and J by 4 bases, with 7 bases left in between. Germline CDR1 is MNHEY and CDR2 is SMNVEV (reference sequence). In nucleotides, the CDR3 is TGTGCCAGCAGTTTCCAGGGATATAATTCACCCCTCCACTTT. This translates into CASSFQGYNSPLHF.

For the CDR3, the DNA is TGTGCCAGTAGTATAGCAAGGGGGGCTACTGAAGCTTTCTTT. It specifies CASSIARGATEAFF. The V call is TRBV19, the J call TRBJ1-1; D possibly corresponds to TRBD1 (6 bases). V lost 1 base and J lost 5, with 11 bases in between. The CDR3 is 14 amino acids. Germline V gene lookup returns CDR1 LNHDA and CDR2 SQIVND (reference sequence).

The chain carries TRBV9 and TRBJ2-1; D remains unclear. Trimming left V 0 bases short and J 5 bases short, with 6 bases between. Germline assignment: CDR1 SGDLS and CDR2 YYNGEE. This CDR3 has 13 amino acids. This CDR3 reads CASSVAVNNEQFF. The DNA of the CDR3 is TGTGCCAGCAGCGTAGCAGTAAACAATGAGCAGTTCTTC.

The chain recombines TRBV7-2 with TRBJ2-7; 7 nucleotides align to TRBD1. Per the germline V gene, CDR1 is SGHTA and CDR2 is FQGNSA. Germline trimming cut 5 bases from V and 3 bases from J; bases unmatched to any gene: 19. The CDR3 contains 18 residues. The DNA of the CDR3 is TGTGCCAGCAGCATCCGACCCCGGGACAGCATTAAATTCTACGAGCAGTACTTC. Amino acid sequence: CASSIRPRDSIKFYEQYF.

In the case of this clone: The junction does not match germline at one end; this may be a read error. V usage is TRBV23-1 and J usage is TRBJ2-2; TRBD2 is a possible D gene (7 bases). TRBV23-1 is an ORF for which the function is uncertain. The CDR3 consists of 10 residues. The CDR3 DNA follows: TGCGCCAGCAGGGGGGGGGCAGCAATGTTT. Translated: CASRGGAAMF.

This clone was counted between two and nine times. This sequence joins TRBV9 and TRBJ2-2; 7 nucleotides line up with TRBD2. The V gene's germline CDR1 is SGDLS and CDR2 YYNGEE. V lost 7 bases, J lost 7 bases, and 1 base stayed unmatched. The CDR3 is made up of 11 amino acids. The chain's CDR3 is CASGGGGELFF. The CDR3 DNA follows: TGTGCCAGCGGGGGGGGCGGGGAGCTGTTTTTT.

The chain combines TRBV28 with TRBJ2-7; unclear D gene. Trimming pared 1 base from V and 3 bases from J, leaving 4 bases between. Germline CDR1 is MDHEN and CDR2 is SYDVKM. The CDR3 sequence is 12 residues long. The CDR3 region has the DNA TGTGCCAGCAGTTTATCTTTCTACGAGCAGTACTTC. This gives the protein CASSLSFYEQYF. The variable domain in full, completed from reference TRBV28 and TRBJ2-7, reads DVKVTQSSRYLVKRTGEKVFLECVQDMDHENMFWYRQDPGLGLRLIYFSYDVKMKEKGDIPEGYSVSREKKERFSLILESASTNQTSMYLCASSLSFYEQYFGPGTRLTVT.

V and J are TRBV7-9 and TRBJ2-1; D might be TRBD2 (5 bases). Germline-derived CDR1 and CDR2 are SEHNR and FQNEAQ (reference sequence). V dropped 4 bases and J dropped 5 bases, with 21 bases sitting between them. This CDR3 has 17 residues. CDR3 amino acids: CASSSPLGLALNNEQFF. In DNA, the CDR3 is TGTGCCAGCAGCTCGCCTCTTGGGCTAGCCTTGAACAATGAGCAGTTCTTC.

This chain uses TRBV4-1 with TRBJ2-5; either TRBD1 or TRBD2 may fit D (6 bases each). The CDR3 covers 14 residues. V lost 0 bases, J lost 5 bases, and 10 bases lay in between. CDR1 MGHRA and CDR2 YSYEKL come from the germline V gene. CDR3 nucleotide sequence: TGCGCCAGCAGCCAAGATCAGGGGAGGGAGACCCAGTACTTC. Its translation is CASSQDQGRETQYF.

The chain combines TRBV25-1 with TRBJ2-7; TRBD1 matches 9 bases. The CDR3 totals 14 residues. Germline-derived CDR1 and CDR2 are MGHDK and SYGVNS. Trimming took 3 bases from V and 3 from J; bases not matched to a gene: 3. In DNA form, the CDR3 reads TGTGCCAGCAGTGAGGGGACAGGGATCTACGAGCAGTACTTC. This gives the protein CASSEGTGIYEQYF.

The CDR3 DNA sequence: TGCAGCGTTGATCAGACAGGGGGCTATGGCTACACCTTC. It is translated as CSVDQTGGYGYTF. The V call is TRBV29-1, the J call TRBJ1-2, with 9 bases matching TRBD1. Germline loops: CDR1 SQVTM, CDR2 ANQGSEA. The CDR3 is 13 amino acids. V lost 3 bases to trimming and J lost 4 bases; unmatched junction nucleotides: 3.

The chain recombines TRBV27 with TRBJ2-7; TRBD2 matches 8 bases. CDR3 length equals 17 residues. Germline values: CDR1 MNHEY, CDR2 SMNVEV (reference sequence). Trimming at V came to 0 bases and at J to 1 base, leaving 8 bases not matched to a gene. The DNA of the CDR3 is TGTGCCAGCAGTTTATCGTACAGAACTAGCGGATCCTACGAGCAGTACTTC. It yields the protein CASSLSYRTSGSYEQYF.

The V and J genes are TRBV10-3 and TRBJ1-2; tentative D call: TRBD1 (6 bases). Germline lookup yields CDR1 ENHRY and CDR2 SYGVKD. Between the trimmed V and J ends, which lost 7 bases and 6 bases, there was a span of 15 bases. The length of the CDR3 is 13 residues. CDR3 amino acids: CAINHREVDGYTF. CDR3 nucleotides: TGTGCCATCAATCACAGGGAAGTCGATGGCTACACCTTC.

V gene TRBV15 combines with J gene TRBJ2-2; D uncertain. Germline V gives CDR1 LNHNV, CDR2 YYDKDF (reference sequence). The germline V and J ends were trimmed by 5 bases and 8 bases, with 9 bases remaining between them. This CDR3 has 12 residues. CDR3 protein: CATSPRRGELFF. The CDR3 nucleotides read TGTGCCACCAGCCCTCGCCGGGGGGAGCTGTTTTTT.

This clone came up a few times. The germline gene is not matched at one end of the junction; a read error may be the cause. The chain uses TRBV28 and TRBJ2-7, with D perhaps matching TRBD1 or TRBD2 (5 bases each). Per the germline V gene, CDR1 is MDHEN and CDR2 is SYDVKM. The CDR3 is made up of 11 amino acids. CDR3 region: CASSAVGRVIF. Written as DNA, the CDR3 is TGTGCCAGCAGTGCCGTGGGACGGGTGATCTTC.

The CDR3 sequence: CASSLPGTESDEQFF. CDR3 bases: TGTGCCAGCAGCCTCCCTGGGACAGAGAGTGATGAGCAGTTCTTC. The chain is built from TRBV5-8 and TRBJ2-1; 7 bases map to TRBD1. Germline V gene data show CDR1 as SGHTS and CDR2 as YDEGEE. The CDR3 has 15 amino acids. The V gene end was trimmed by 4 bases and the J gene end by 8 bases; junction bases not matched to a gene: 12.

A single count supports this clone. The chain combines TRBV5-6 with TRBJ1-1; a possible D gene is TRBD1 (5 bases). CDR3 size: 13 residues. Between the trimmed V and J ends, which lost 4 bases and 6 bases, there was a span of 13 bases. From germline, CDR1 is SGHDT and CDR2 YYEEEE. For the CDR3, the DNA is TGTGCCAGCAGCGCCCAGGGAGTTGCTGAAGCTTTCTTT. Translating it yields CASSAQGVAEAFF.

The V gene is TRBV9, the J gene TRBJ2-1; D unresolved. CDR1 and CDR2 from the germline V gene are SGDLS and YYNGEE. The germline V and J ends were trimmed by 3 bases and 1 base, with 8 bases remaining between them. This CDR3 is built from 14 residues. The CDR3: CASSAEMSYNEQFF. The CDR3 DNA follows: TGTGCCAGCAGCGCGGAGATGTCCTACAATGAGCAGTTCTTC.

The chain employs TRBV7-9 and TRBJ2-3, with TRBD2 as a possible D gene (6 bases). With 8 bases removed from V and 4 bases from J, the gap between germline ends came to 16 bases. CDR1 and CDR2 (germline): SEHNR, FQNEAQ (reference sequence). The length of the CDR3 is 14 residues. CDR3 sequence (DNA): TGTGCCAGCTATGCGGGGCTGGGTCCAGATACGCAGTATTTT. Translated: CASYAGLGPDTQYF.

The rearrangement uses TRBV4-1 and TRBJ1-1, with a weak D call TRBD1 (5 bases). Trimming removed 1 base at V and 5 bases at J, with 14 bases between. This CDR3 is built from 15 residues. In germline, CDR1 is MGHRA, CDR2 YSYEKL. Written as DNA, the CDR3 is TGCGCCAGCAGCCAAGCGGACATCGGAGTTACTGAAGCTTTCTTT. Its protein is CASSQADIGVTEAFF.

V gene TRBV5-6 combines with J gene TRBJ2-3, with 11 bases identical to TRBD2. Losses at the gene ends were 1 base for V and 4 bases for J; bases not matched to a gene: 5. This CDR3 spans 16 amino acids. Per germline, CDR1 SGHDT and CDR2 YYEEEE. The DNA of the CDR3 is TGTGCCAGCAGCTTGTTTAGCGGGGGGGCCGCAGATACGCAGTATTTT. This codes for CASSLFSGGAADTQYF. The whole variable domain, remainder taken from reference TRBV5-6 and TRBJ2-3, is DAGVTQSPTHLIKTRGQQVTLRCSPKSGHDTVSWYQQALGQGPQFIFQYYEEEERQRGNFPDRFSGHQFPNYSSELNVNALLLGDSALYLCASSLFSGGAADTQYFGPGTRLTVL.